A selection of T cell receptor beta chains follows, all from one sample in a study of cytomegalovirus exposure and HLA in healthy donors. Data came from immunoSEQ multiplex PCR; TCRdb stores just in-frame clones and leaves some out. Here the sample spans some 150,000 clones, approximately 80% being singletons. Sequenced: PBMCs. These TCRs come from a man between 25 and 39 years old in good health and CMV-seropositive. CDR3s include the opening cysteine and the closing phenylalanine or tryptophan. Each record gives: J gene, D gene, clone size, CDR3 length, V gene, CDR3 DNA, CDR3 protein. D genes are given only for firm matches. A clone size is listed for some rows: how often the clone was seen (once, few, many), or a class if it is expanded.

TRBJ1-3	.	.	16	TRBV4-1	TGCGCCAGCAGCCAGGGAGGGCGGAGCTCTGGAAACACCATATATTTT	CASSQGGRSSGNTIYF
TRBJ2-7	.	.	14	TRBV5-1	TGCGCCAGCAGCTTGGTTCCAGGGTCTCTCGAGCAGTACTTC	CASSLVPGSLEQYF
TRBJ2-3	TRBD2	once	18	TRBV11-3	TGTGCCAGCAGCTCCCCCAGGACCGGGACTAGCGGCACAGATACGCAGTATTTT	CASSSPRTGTSGTDTQYF
TRBJ1-1	.	.	13	TRBV19	TGTGCCAGTACCCGAGACAGGAACACTGAAGCTTTCTTT	CASTRDRNTEAFF
TRBJ2-1	TRBD2	once	19	TRBV10-3	TGTGCCATCAGTGAGTCAGCTAGCGGGGGGCCGAGCTCCTACAATGAGCAGTTCTTC	CAISESASGGPSSYNEQFF
TRBJ1-5	.	.	13	TRBV6-5	TGTGCCAGCAGTTTAATTGGCAATCAGCCCCAGCATTTT	CASSLIGNQPQHF
TRBJ1-3	.	.	13	TRBV28	TGTGCCAGCAGTTTAGTATCTGGAAACACCATATATTTT	CASSLVSGNTIYF
TRBJ1-1	TRBD1	.	15	TRBV19	TGTGCCAGTAGCCCTGACAGGGGGGGGGACACTGAAGCTTTCTTT	CASSPDRGGDTEAFF
TRBJ2-7	TRBD2	.	18	TRBV4-1	TGCGCCAGCAGCCAAGGGGCTAGCGGGGTTAGACGCGTCGACGAGCAGTACTTC	CASSQGASGVRRVDEQYF
TRBJ2-2	.	.	17	TRBV28	TGTGCCAGCAGCAGCCTCGGACAAGGAGCGAACACCGGGGAGCTGTTTTTT	CASSSLGQGANTGELFF
TRBJ2-1	TRBD1	few	15	TRBV7-8	TGTGCCAGCAGCTTAGGCGGACAGGAATACAATGAGCAGTTCTTC	CASSLGGQEYNEQFF
TRBJ2-3	TRBD2	.	13	TRBV11-3	TGTGCCAGTGGGGAGGGGCCGGCAGATACGCAGTATTTT	CASGEGPADTQYF
TRBJ2-7	.	.	17	TRBV10-3	TGTGCCATCAGTGACCCGAACCTTAAGGCGGGGAGATACGAGCAGTACTTC	CAISDPNLKAGRYEQYF
TRBJ2-1	.	.	12	TRBV18	TGTGCCAGCTCACCACCGAGGAATGAGCAGTTCTTC	CASSPPRNEQFF
TRBJ2-7	TRBD2	many	16	TRBV6-1	TGTGCCAGCAGTGAAGAACCTAGCGGGGGCTCTTACGAGCAGTACTTC	CASSEEPSGGSYEQYF
TRBJ1-4	.	few	15	TRBV5-1	TGCGCCAGCAGCTTGTTGACAGCAGATAATGAAAAACTGTTTTTT	CASSLLTADNEKLFF
TRBJ1-1	TRBD1	few	13	TRBV28	TGTGCCAGCAGCTCACAGGGGATAACTGAAGCTTTCTTT	CASSSQGITEAFF
TRBJ1-1	.	few	14	TRBV9	TGTGCCAGCAGCGTAGTGGGGCAGAACACTGAAGCTTTCTTT	CASSVVGQNTEAFF
TRBJ2-7	.	many	16	TRBV4-2	TGTGCCAGCAGCCAAGAGGCGGTTATCAGCTCCTACGAGCAGTACTTC	CASSQEAVISSYEQYF
TRBJ1-4	.	few	16	TRBV4-1	TGCGCCAGCACAGCCAGATATCCGGGACTGAATGAAAAACTGTTTTTT	CASTARYPGLNEKLFF
TRBJ2-2	TRBD2	.	19	TRBV5-1	TGCGCCAGCAGCCCCGGGGGGAGACTAGCGGCCTTGAACACCGGGGAGCTGTTTTTT	CASSPGGRLAALNTGELFF
TRBJ1-1	TRBD1	.	15	TRBV18	TGTGCCAGCTCACCAAAGACAGGGGGAACCACTGAAGCTTTCTTT	CASSPKTGGTTEAFF
TRBJ2-5	TRBD1	.	14	TRBV6-6	TGTGCCAGCAGTCCAGGACAGGGTGAGGAGACCCAGTACTTC	CASSPGQGEETQYF
TRBJ2-2	TRBD2	once	14	TRBV15	TGTGCCACCAGCAATCCGGGGGGGCTCGGGGAGCTGTTTTTT	CATSNPGGLGELFF
TRBJ1-4	.	.	14	TRBV25-1	TGTGCCAGCAGTGAGATCGCCATACGGTCAAAACTGTTTTTT	CASSEIAIRSKLFF
TRBJ2-5	.	.	14	TRBV18	TGTGCCAGCTCACCCCCGGGGAAATCTGAGACCCAGTACTTC	CASSPPGKSETQYF
TRBJ1-2	.	.	12	TRBV7-5	TGTGCCAGAAGACCCATAGAGGGAGGCTACACCTTC	CARRPIEGGYTF